The sequence of this TCR beta chain was determined in a study of T-cell memory formation after mild COVID-19. CDR3 size: 13 residues. Germline assignment: CDR1 KGHDR and CDR2 SFDVKD. Trimming cost V 7 bases and J 1 base, with 9 bases left between them. TCRdb reprocessed the 5' RACE reads with MiXCR, giving one entry per CDR3 protein. This repertoire shows hundreds of thousands of distinct CDR3 sequences, 15% found once; its top ten account for around 2%. The genes are TRBV24-1 and TRBJ1-1; D may be TRBD1 (5 bases). The material sequenced was PBMCs or a T cell subset sorted from them (not recorded which). This clonotype was sampled from an adult woman who had mild COVID-19 (a few samples of this study predate the infection). Cell type and time point are not known. CDR3: CATRNTGNTEAFF. CDR3 in DNA: TGTGCCACCAGAAATACAGGGAACACTGAAGCTTTCTTT.